These 8 T cell receptor beta chains originate from one sample sequenced in a study of blood T cell repertoires in COVID-19. Method: immunoSEQ multiplex PCR; TCRdb's copy keeps in-frame clones and lacks some. Here the sample spans hundreds of thousands of clones, 87% being singletons. Sequencing input: PBMCs or T cells enriched from blood (not recorded which). Receptor source: a woman under 40 with acute COVID-19.

The J gene is TRBJ1-3, the V gene TRBV2; TRBD1 is a possible D gene (5 bases). The CDR3 runs 14 residues. Trimming took off 5 bases at V and 0 bases at J, with 8 bases between the two ends. Germline V gene sequence: CDR1 SNHLY, CDR2 FYNNEI. The CDR3 protein is CASSTGYSGNTIYF. The CDR3 coding sequence is TGTGCCAGCAGTACAGGCTACTCTGGAAACACCATATATTTT. Full variable domain (remainder filled in from reference TRBV2 and TRBJ1-3): EPEVTQTPSHQVTQMGQEVILRCVPISNHLYFYWYRQILGQKVEFLVSFYNNEISEKSEIFDDQFSVERPDGSNFTLKIRSTKLEDSAMYFCASSTGYSGNTIYFGEGSWLTVV.

This chain uses TRBV7-9 with TRBJ2-5, with 13 bases identical to TRBD2. From germline, CDR1 is SEHNR and CDR2 FQNEAQ (reference sequence). The J segment lost 5 bases and the V segment lost 5 bases, leaving 11 bases of the junction unmatched. This CDR3 is 17 amino acids long. The DNA for the CDR3 is TGTGCCAGCAGCCGAACTAGCGGGGGGGCAGGGCAGGAGACCCAGTACTTC. Translating gives CASSRTSGGAGQETQYF.

The V and J genes are TRBV28 and TRBJ2-1; TRBD1 might be the D (5 bases). Germline-derived CDR1 and CDR2 are MDHEN and SYDVKM. V gave up 2 bases and J gave up 0 bases, with 17 bases separating them. This CDR3 comprises 18 residues. This chain's CDR3 is CASSLDRQRPSSYNEQFF. The CDR3 DNA reads TGTGCCAGCAGTTTAGATCGACAGCGCCCGAGCTCCTACAATGAGCAGTTCTTC.

This chain uses TRBV6-1 with TRBJ2-3; D may be TRBD2 (7 bases). Germline CDR1 is MNHNS and CDR2 is SASEGT. This CDR3 spans 16 amino acids. The V end lost 2 bases, the J end lost 2 bases, and 14 bases lay between the germline ends. CDR3: CASSERGARATDTQYF. As DNA, the CDR3 is TGTGCCAGCAGTGAACGGGGGGCGAGGGCCACAGATACGCAGTATTTT.

The chain links TRBV10-3 to TRBJ1-1, with D maybe TRBD1 (5 bases). The CDR3 extends over 16 amino acids. Germline CDR1 ENHRY, CDR2 SYGVKD. Trimming removed 4 bases at V and 3 bases at J, with 18 bases between. The CDR3 protein is CAISGRQRIQDTEAFF. In nucleotides, the CDR3 is TGTGCCATCAGTGGTAGACAGAGAATCCAGGACACTGAAGCTTTCTTT.

The V call is TRBV28, the J call TRBJ1-1; 8 bases match TRBD1. Trimming at V came to 5 bases and at J to 0 bases, leaving 5 bases not matched to a gene. This CDR3 spans 15 amino acids. Looked up from germline, CDR1 is MDHEN and CDR2 is SYDVKM. The CDR3 sequence is CASSIAGQVNTEAFF. For the CDR3, the DNA is TGTGCCAGCAGTATTGCGGGACAGGTGAACACTGAAGCTTTCTTT. Full variable domain (outside the CDR3, taken from reference TRBV28 and TRBJ1-1): DVKVTQSSRYLVKRTGEKVFLECVQDMDHENMFWYRQDPGLGLRLIYFSYDVKMKEKGDIPEGYSVSREKKERFSLILESASTNQTSMYLCASSIAGQVNTEAFFGQGTRLTVV.

V gene TRBV3-1 (or the pseudogene TRBV3-2) combines with J gene TRBJ1-2; D unresolved. This CDR3 spans 13 amino acids. V was cut by 6 bases and J by 4 bases, with 12 bases left in between. Germline CDR1 is LGHDT and CDR2 is YNNKEL (reference sequence). Here the CDR3 DNA reads TGTGCCAGCAGGCCCGAGGTGGTCTATGGCTACACCTTC. The encoded protein is CASRPEVVYGYTF.

The rearrangement joins TRBV9 to TRBJ2-2, with 9 nucleotides matching TRBD1. The CDR3 has 18 residues. The trim removed 2 bases at V and 3 bases at J, leaving 11 bases unmatched. Germline V gene data show CDR1 as SGDLS and CDR2 as YYNGEE. This CDR3 is CASSVSPPGQGYTGELFF. The CDR3 coding sequence is TGTGCCAGCAGCGTCTCACCGCCGGGACAGGGTTACACCGGGGAGCTGTTTTTT.